This T cell receptor beta chain was retrieved from a study of shared clonotypes between healthy human individuals. Profiling relied on immunoSEQ multiplex PCR, and the TCRdb table lists in-frame clones only, not all of them. This sample has about 2 million clones, with 85% to 95% found just once. Regarding this clone: The same CDR3 is also encoded by other DNA sequences in this sample.

The CDR3 length is 15 residues. Germline V gene sequence: CDR1 ENHRY, CDR2 SYGVKD. V was clipped by 4 bases and J by 3 bases; unmatched bases: 6. The chain couples TRBV10-3 to TRBJ2-3; 8 bases agree with TRBD1. The sequence was obtained from a man younger than 35 in good health. Sequences were obtained from naive CD4+ T cells sorted from blood. Subset denoted: CD45RA+ positively selected. CDR3 bases: TGTGCCATCAGTGGTACCGGGACAGGTACAGATACGCAGTATTTT. Residues: CAISGTGTGTDTQYF.